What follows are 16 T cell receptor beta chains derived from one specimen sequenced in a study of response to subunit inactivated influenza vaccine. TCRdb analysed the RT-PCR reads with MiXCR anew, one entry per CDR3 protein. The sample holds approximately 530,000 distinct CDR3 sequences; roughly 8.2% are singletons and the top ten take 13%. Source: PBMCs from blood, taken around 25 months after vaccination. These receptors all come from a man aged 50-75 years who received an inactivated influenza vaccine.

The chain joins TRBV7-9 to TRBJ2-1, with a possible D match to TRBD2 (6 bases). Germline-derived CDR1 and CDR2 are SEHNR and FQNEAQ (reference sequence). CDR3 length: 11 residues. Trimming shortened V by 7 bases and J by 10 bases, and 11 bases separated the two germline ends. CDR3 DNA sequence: TGTGCCAGCATCCCCGGGGGAGAGCAGTTCTTC. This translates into CASIPGGEQFF. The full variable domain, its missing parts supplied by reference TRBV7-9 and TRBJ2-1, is DTGVSQNPRHKITKRGQNVTFRCDPISEHNRLYWYRQTLGQGPEFLTYFQNEAQLEKSRLLSDRFSAERPKGSFSTLEIQRTEQGDSAMYLCASIPGGEQFFGPGTRLTVL.

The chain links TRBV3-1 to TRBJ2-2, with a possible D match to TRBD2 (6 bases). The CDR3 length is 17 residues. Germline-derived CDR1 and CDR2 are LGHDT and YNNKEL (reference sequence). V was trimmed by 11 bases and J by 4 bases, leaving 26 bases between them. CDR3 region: CACCQTRTSTATGELFF. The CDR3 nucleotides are TGTGCCTGCTGCCAAACCCGTACTAGCACGGCCACCGGGGAGCTGTTTTTT.

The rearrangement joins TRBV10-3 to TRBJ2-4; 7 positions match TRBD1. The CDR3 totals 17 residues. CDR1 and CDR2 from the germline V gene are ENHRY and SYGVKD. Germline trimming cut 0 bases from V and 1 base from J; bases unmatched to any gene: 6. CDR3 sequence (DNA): TGTGCCATCAGTGAGTCACAGGGGCCGGGTGCCAAAAACATTCAGTACTTC. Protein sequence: CAISESQGPGAKNIQYF.

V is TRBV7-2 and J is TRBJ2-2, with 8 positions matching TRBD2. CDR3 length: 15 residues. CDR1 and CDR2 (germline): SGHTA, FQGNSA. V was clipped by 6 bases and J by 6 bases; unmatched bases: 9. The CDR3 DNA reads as TGTGCCAGCAGAGCCGGGACTAGATGGGCCGGGGAGCTGTTTTTT. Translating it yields CASRAGTRWAGELFF.

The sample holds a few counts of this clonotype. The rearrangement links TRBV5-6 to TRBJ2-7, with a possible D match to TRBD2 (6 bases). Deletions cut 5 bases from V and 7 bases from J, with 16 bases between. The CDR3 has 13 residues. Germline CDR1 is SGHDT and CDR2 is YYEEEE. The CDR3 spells CASSDQLGGEQYF. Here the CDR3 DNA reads TGTGCCAGCAGTGATCAACTCGGAGGGGAGCAGTACTTC.

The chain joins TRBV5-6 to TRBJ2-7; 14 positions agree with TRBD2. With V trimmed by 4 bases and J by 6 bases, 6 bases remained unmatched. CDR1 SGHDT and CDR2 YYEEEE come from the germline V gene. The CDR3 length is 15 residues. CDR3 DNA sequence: TGTGCCAGCAGCCCGACTAGCGGGAGGGTCGGCGAGCAGTACTTC. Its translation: CASSPTSGRVGEQYF.

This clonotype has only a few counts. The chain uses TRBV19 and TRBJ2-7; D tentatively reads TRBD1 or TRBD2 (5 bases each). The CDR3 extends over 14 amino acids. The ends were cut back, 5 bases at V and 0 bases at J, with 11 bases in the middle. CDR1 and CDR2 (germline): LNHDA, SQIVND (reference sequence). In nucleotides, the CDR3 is TGTGCCAGTAGTTGGGGGATCGGCTCCTACGAGCAGTACTTC. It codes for CASSWGIGSYEQYF. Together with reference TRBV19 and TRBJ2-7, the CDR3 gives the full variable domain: DGGITQSPKYLFRKEGQNVTLSCEQNLNHDAMYWYRQDPGQGLRLIYYSQIVNDFQKGDIAEGYSVSREKKESFPLTVTSAQKNPTAFYLCASSWGIGSYEQYFGPGTRLTVT.

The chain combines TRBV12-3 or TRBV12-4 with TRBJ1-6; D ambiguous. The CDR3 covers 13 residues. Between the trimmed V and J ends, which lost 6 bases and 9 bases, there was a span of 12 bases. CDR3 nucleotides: TGTGCCAGCAGCCCCCAGACTGCTTCACCCCTCCACTTT. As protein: CASSPQTASPLHF.

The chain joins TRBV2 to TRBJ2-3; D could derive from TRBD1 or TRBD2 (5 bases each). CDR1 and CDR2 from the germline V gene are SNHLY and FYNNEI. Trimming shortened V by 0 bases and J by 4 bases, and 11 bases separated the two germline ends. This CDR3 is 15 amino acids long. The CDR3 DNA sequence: TGTGCCAGCAGTGAAGCGAACGGGGCGGCAGATACGCAGTATTTT. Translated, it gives CASSEANGAADTQYF.

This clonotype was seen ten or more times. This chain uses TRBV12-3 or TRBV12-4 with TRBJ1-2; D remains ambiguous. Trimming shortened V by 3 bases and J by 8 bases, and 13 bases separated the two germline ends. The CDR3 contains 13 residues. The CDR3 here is CASSLDGLRGYTF. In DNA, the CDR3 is TGTGCCAGCAGTTTGGACGGGTTACGGGGCTACACCTTC.

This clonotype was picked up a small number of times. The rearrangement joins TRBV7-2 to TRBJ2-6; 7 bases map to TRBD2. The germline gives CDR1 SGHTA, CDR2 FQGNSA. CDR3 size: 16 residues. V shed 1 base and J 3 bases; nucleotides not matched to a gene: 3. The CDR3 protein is CASSLGEGFGANVLTF. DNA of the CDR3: TGTGCCAGCAGCTTAGGGGAGGGGTTTGGGGCCAACGTCCTGACTTTC.

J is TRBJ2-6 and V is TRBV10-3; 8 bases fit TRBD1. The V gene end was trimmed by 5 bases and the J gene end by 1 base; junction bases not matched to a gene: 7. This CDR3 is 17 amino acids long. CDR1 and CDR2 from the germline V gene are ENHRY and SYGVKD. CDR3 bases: TGTGCCATCAGTCTGGACAGGGTTGGGTCTGGGGCCAACGTCCTGACTTTC. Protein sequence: CAISLDRVGSGANVLTF.

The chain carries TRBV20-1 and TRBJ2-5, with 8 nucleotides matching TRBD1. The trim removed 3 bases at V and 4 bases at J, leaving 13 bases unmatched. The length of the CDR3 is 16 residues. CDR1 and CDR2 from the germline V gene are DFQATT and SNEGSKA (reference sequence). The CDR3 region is CSASNLIVDRGETQYF. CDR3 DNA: TGCAGTGCTAGCAACTTAATCGTTGACAGGGGAGAGACCCAGTACTTC.

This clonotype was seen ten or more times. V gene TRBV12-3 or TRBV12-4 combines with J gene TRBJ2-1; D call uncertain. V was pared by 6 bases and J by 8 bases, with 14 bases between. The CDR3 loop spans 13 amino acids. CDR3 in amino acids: CASSRRSRDEQFF. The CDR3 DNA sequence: TGTGCCAGCAGCCGCCGCTCTAGGGATGAGCAGTTCTTC.

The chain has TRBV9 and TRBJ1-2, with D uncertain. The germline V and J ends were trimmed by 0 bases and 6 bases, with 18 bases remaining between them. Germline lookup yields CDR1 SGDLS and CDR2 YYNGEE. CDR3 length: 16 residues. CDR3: CASSVGGRSASNGYTF. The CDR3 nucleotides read TGTGCCAGCAGCGTAGGAGGCAGGTCGGCTTCGAATGGCTACACCTTC.

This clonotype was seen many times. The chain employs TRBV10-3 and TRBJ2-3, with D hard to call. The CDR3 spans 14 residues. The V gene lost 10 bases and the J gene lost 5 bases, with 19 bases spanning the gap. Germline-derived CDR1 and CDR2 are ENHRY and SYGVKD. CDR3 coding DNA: TGTGCCACTCTAGACCCTCCATCGGGAGATACGCAGTATTTT. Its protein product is CATLDPPSGDTQYF.